These 10 T cell receptor beta chains originate from one sample sequenced in a study of T cells after yellow fever vaccination. Each CDR3 protein gets one entry after TCRdb re-called the 5' RACE reads with MiXCR. The sample contains hundreds of thousands of distinct CDR3 sequences, about 12% of which appear only once. The starting material was PBMCs, obtained on the day of the yellow fever booster vaccination. These receptors came from a man aged 25-40 years who received the YFV17D yellow fever vaccine.

This clonotype was counted between two and nine times. J is TRBJ2-5 and V is TRBV11-2; no reliable D call. CDR3 length: 13 residues. The V gene lost 0 bases and the J gene lost 5 bases, with 7 bases spanning the gap. Per germline, CDR1 SGHAT and CDR2 FQNNGV. This chain's CDR3 is CASSLERPETQYF. DNA of the CDR3: TGTGCCAGCAGCTTAGAACGACCTGAGACCCAGTACTTC.

The chain couples TRBV5-4 to TRBJ2-3, with D perhaps matching TRBD2 (6 bases). Trimming stripped 1 base from V and 4 bases from J, with 16 bases between. Per the germline V gene, CDR1 is SGHNT and CDR2 is YYREEE (reference sequence). The CDR3 contains 16 residues. This CDR3 is CASSLRRAGSADTQYF. The CDR3 DNA follows: TGTGCCAGCAGCTTGCGGAGGGCCGGGTCGGCAGATACGCAGTATTTT.

This clonotype was found a few times. J is TRBJ2-3 and V is TRBV29-1; 10 bases align to TRBD2. The germline V gene encodes CDR1 SQVTM and CDR2 ANQGSEA. The CDR3 runs 15 residues. V was clipped by 6 bases and J by 1 base; unmatched bases: 7. CDR3 nucleotides: TGCAGCGTCGCCCGGGGGACTAGCGGCACAGATACGCAGTATTTT. Translating it yields CSVARGTSGTDTQYF.

The chain recombines TRBV7-9 with TRBJ1-2; D ambiguous. V dropped 5 bases and J dropped 3 bases, with 4 bases sitting between them. CDR1 and CDR2 from the germline V gene are SEHNR and FQNEAQ (reference sequence). The CDR3 extends over 11 amino acids. The CDR3 nucleotides read TGTGCCAGCAGCGTGGACTATGGCTACACCTTC. It encodes CASSVDYGYTF.

This chain's CDR3 is CASSVASGRATQYF. Here the CDR3 DNA reads TGTGCCAGCAGCGTAGCTAGCGGGAGGGCGACGCAGTATTTT. The rearrangement links TRBV9 to TRBJ2-3, with 12 nucleotides matching TRBD2. This CDR3 is 14 amino acids long. Trimming removed 0 bases from V and 9 bases from J; junction bases left unmatched: 2. CDR1 is SGDLS and CDR2 is YYNGEE in the germline V gene.

The genes are TRBV18 and TRBJ2-3, with TRBD2 matching 7 bases. Germline trimming cut 3 bases from V and 5 bases from J; bases unmatched to any gene: 5. In germline, CDR1 is KGHSH, CDR2 LQKENI. The CDR3 totals 14 residues. The CDR3 coding sequence is TGTGCCAGCTCACCTACTAGCGAGGAAGATACGCAGTATTTT. Translation: CASSPTSEEDTQYF.

This chain uses TRBV10-3 with TRBJ1-1, with D perhaps TRBD1 (6 bases). V dropped 7 bases and J dropped 1 base, with 13 bases sitting between them. CDR3 length equals 14 residues. CDR1 is ENHRY and CDR2 is SYGVKD in the germline V gene. As DNA, the CDR3 is TGTGCCATCAACATGGGACACCAGAACACTGAAGCTTTCTTT. It encodes CAINMGHQNTEAFF.

This clonotype was picked up a small number of times. CDR3 nucleotide sequence: TGTGCCATCAGTGAAGGAGCGGGGGGGAACAATGAGCAGTTCTTC. Protein product: CAISEGAGGNNEQFF. This chain joins TRBV10-3 and TRBJ2-1; TRBD2 agrees at 10 bases. CDR1 and CDR2 (germline): ENHRY, SYGVKD. The CDR3 runs to 15 residues. V lost 3 bases, J lost 5 bases, and 4 bases stayed unmatched.

A few counts support this clonotype. The chain uses TRBV29-1 and TRBJ2-3; D is perhaps TRBD2 (5 bases). Germline V lookup: CDR1 SQVTM, CDR2 ANQGSEA. The CDR3 covers 16 residues. V gave up 0 bases and J gave up 2 bases, with 15 bases separating them. The CDR3 region has the DNA TGCAGCGTTGAAGATGAGCAGCGGCACGTCACAGATACGCAGTATTTT. Its protein product is CSVEDEQRHVTDTQYF.

This clonotype occurred many times. The chain couples TRBV12-3 or TRBV12-4 to TRBJ1-3; the D is unclear. The CDR3 length is 12 residues. Trimming shortened V by 5 bases and J by 4 bases, and 6 bases separated the two germline ends. In DNA form, the CDR3 reads TGTGCCAGCAGTCCTAGGGGAAACACCATATATTTT. Its protein is CASSPRGNTIYF.